These 26 T cell receptor beta chains came from one sample sequenced in a study of OX40 agonist ivuxolimab in advanced cancers. Only in-frame clones appear in the TCRdb table, and some are missing; sequencing was by immunoSEQ multiplex PCR. The sample carries about 43,000 clones, approximately 86% recorded once. This sample comprised CD4+ or CD8+ T cells sorted from blood, obtained in a trial of the OX40 agonist ivuxolimab. The receptors here all came from an adult with an advanced solid tumor such as melanoma, head and neck, liver or kidney cancer.

The chain recombines TRBV6-6 with TRBJ2-5; 13 positions agree with TRBD2. CDR1 is MNHNY, CDR2 SVGAGI, per germline (reference sequence). After removal of 6 bases from V and 4 bases from J, the junction contained 5 bases not matched to a gene. The CDR3 is 15 residues long. The CDR3 reads CASRILAGGRETQYF. CDR3 DNA: TGTGCCAGCAGGATACTAGCGGGGGGGCGAGAGACCCAGTACTTC.

This chain links TRBV6-6 with TRBJ1-1; D not resolved. Germline values: CDR1 MNHNY, CDR2 SVGAGI (reference sequence). V gave up 2 bases and J gave up 4 bases, with 8 bases separating them. There are 13 residues in the CDR3. Here the CDR3 DNA reads TGTGCCAGCAGTTACGTCGGTACCACTGAAGCTTTCTTT. This encodes CASSYVGTTEAFF.

CDR3 protein: CASSYTSGISYNEQFF. The DNA of the CDR3 is TGTGCCAGCAGTTATACTAGCGGGATCTCCTACAATGAGCAGTTCTTC. The rearrangement links TRBV6-6 to TRBJ2-1; TRBD2 matches 10 bases. The ends lost 3 bases at V and 0 bases at J; junction bases unmatched: 2. CDR3 length: 16 amino acids. The germline V gene encodes CDR1 MNHNY and CDR2 SVGAGI (reference sequence).

The rearrangement links TRBV7-8 to TRBJ1-3; the match to TRBD1 covers 12 bases. Unmatched junction bases numbered 14, after V lost 3 bases and J lost 8 bases. Germline V gives CDR1 SGHVS, CDR2 FQNEAQ. The CDR3 consists of 18 residues. The CDR3 here is CASSFFFNGDRGRDTIYF. CDR3 nucleotides: TGTGCCAGCAGCTTTTTCTTTAACGGGGACAGGGGGCGAGACACCATATATTTT.

V usage is TRBV5-1 and J usage is TRBJ1-3, with a possible D match to TRBD1 (5 bases). The V and J ends lost 5 bases and 3 bases respectively, with 15 bases between them. In germline, CDR1 is SGHRS, CDR2 YFSETQ. The CDR3 runs to 15 residues. The CDR3 region has the DNA TGCGCCAGCAGACCCGCCACAGGAAGTGGAAACACCATATATTTT. Amino acids: CASRPATGSGNTIYF.

The genes are TRBV21-1 and TRBJ2-5; the table's D call TRBD2 went unverified against the DNA. TRBV21-1 corresponds to a pseudogene. This CDR3 contains 15 residues. The CDR3, as DNA: TGTGCCAGCAGCCAACTAGCGGGGGCAGGAGAGACCCAGTACTTC. It codes for CASSQLAGAGETQYF.

V usage is TRBV11-2 and J usage is TRBJ2-7, with D possibly TRBD2 on 5 matching bases. The CDR3 sequence is 12 residues long. Per germline, CDR1 SGHAT and CDR2 FQNNGV. V lost 2 bases and J 7 bases, leaving 9 bases between the germline ends. The CDR3 DNA follows: TGTGCCAGCAGCTTATCGCGAGGGGAGCAGTACTTC. This codes for CASSLSRGEQYF.

The V gene is TRBV7-2, the J gene TRBJ2-1; D perhaps matches TRBD1 (5 bases). V was trimmed by 2 bases and J by 7 bases, leaving 12 bases between them. Germline-derived CDR1 and CDR2 are SGHTA and FQGNSA. The CDR3 covers 14 residues. CDR3 nucleotides: TGTGCCAGCAGCTTATTTCAGGGTGATAATGAGCAGTTCTTC. It specifies CASSLFQGDNEQFF.

The rearrangement links TRBV19 to TRBJ2-7; perhaps TRBD2 as D (6 bases). Per germline, CDR1 LNHDA and CDR2 SQIVND (reference sequence). The CDR3 is made up of 12 amino acids. V was pared by 10 bases and J by 3 bases, with 13 bases between. CDR3 protein: CATGRSYYEQYF. CDR3 bases: TGTGCCACAGGGAGGTCCTACTACGAGCAGTACTTC.

The chain links TRBV19 to TRBJ2-7; perhaps D is TRBD1 or TRBD2 (5 bases each). This CDR3 contains 14 residues. V lost 4 bases and J lost 2, with 12 bases in between. Germline lookup yields CDR1 LNHDA and CDR2 SQIVND (reference sequence). The CDR3 nucleotides read TGTGCCAGTAGTAATAGGGACGGAACCTACGAGCAGTACTTC. This translates into CASSNRDGTYEQYF. Combining the CDR3 with reference TRBV19 and TRBJ2-7 gives the whole variable domain DGGITQSPKYLFRKEGQNVTLSCEQNLNHDAMYWYRQDPGQGLRLIYYSQIVNDFQKGDIAEGYSVSREKKESFPLTVTSAQKNPTAFYLCASSNRDGTYEQYFGPGTRLTVT.

The chain has TRBV4-1 and TRBJ2-1; 10 bases map to TRBD2. The ends lost 1 base at V and 5 bases at J; junction bases unmatched: 11. CDR1 and CDR2 from the germline V gene are MGHRA and YSYEKL. This CDR3 spans 18 amino acids. CDR3 region: CASSQGSVGTSDHNEQFF. CDR3 in DNA: TGCGCCAGCAGCCAAGGGTCAGTAGGGACTAGCGATCACAATGAGCAGTTCTTC.

The chain uses TRBV5-4 and TRBJ2-5, with D uncertain. The CDR3 spans 12 residues. V gave up 3 bases and J gave up 1 base, with 4 bases separating them. CDR1 is SGHNT and CDR2 is YYREEE in the germline V gene (reference sequence). The CDR3 reads CASSYTQETQYF. In DNA, the CDR3 is TGTGCCAGCAGCTACACCCAAGAGACCCAGTACTTC.

The chain combines TRBV29-1 with TRBJ2-7, with 10 nucleotides matching TRBD1. V shed 7 bases, J shed 7 bases, and the junction held 7 bases outside the gene matches. This CDR3 contains 12 residues. Germline CDR1 is SQVTM and CDR2 is ANQGSEA. CDR3 region: CSGRQGAREQYF. DNA for the CDR3: TGCAGCGGCAGACAGGGGGCAAGGGAGCAGTACTTC.

This chain links TRBV7-7 with TRBJ2-7; 8 bases are a match to TRBD1. After removal of 3 bases from V and 5 bases from J, the junction contained 9 bases not matched to a gene. CDR1 and CDR2 from the germline V gene are SSHAT and FNYEAQ (reference sequence). There are 15 residues in the CDR3. DNA of the CDR3: TGTGCCAGCAGCTTGTTGGGCAGGGGGCCAAACGAGCAGTACTTC. The encoded protein is CASSLLGRGPNEQYF.

Here the CDR3 DNA reads TGCGCCAGCAGTGAGGGACAGGGGGTCACTGAAGCTTTCTTT. This translates into CASSEGQGVTEAFF. The chain employs TRBV10-2 and TRBJ1-1; TRBD1 agrees at 10 bases. V shed 2 bases, J shed 4 bases, and the junction held 1 base outside the gene matches. The CDR3 runs to 14 residues. Germline values: CDR1 WSHSY, CDR2 SAAADI.

V is TRBV14 and J is TRBJ1-1; D might be TRBD1 (6 bases). Germline CDR1 SGHDN, CDR2 FVKESK. V was trimmed by 0 bases and J by 5 bases, leaving 13 bases between them. This CDR3 has 15 residues. CDR3 nucleotide sequence: TGTGCCAGCAGCCAAGAGGTGGGGGCGCGTACTGAAGCTTTCTTT. It yields the protein CASSQEVGARTEAFF.

This clone was counted only a few times. The DNA for the CDR3 is TGTGCCAGCAGTTTTTCCGACGCGAACACCGGGGAGCTGTTTTTT. This translates into CASSFSDANTGELFF. The chain is built from TRBV6-5 and TRBJ2-2; unclear D gene. Germline loops: CDR1 MNHEY, CDR2 SVGAGI. Trimming shortened V by 4 bases and J by 0 bases, and 9 bases separated the two germline ends. The CDR3 runs to 15 residues.

The rearrangement links TRBV7-9 to TRBJ2-1; the match to TRBD2 covers 9 bases. From germline, CDR1 is SEHNR and CDR2 FQNEAQ (reference sequence). The CDR3 consists of 16 residues. Losses at the gene ends were 5 bases for V and 9 bases for J; bases not matched to a gene: 14. The CDR3 DNA reads as TGTGCCAGCAGCATAATTAGCGGGAGTTCTAATATTGAGCAGTTCTTC. Translated, it gives CASSIISGSSNIEQFF.

This clone was counted between two and nine times. The chain couples TRBV6-6 to TRBJ1-6, with a weak D call TRBD1 (6 bases). The CDR3 loop spans 14 amino acids. Germline CDR1 MNHNY, CDR2 SVGAGI (reference sequence). The V gene lost 9 bases and the J gene lost 10 bases, with 19 bases spanning the gap. CDR3 bases: TGTGCCAGTTATAACAGGCAGGGGAACTCACCCCTCCACTTT. Encoded protein: CASYNRQGNSPLHF.

CDR3 sequence: CASSESGVRNEQYF. CDR3 DNA sequence: TGTGCCAGCAGTGAATCCGGGGTTCGGAACGAGCAGTACTTC. The rearrangement joins TRBV25-1 to TRBJ2-7, with a weak D call TRBD2 (5 bases). The V gene's germline CDR1 is MGHDK and CDR2 SYGVNS. Trimming pared 1 base from V and 5 bases from J, leaving 12 bases between. There are 14 residues in the CDR3.

The count of this clone is one. CDR3 loop: CASSFQGSGANVLTF. The CDR3 DNA sequence: TGCGCCAGCAGCTTTCAGGGCTCTGGGGCCAACGTCCTGACTTTC. The chain combines TRBV5-1 with TRBJ2-6, with D possibly TRBD1 on 5 matching bases. The CDR3 runs to 15 residues. V dropped 2 bases and J dropped 0 bases, with 6 bases sitting between them. Germline CDR1 SGHRS, CDR2 YFSETQ.

CDR3 sequence: CASSGGTGVTGELFF. The CDR3, as DNA: TGTGCCAGCAGCGGCGGGACAGGGGTTACCGGGGAGCTGTTTTTT. V gene TRBV7-9 combines with J gene TRBJ2-2; 10 bases are a match to TRBD1. With 5 bases clipped from V and 5 bases from J, the junction kept 5 bases outside the gene matches. Per the germline V gene, CDR1 is SEHNR and CDR2 is FQNEAQ (reference sequence). CDR3 length: 15 amino acids.

The chain joins TRBV11-2 to TRBJ2-1; D gene uncertain. V was shortened by 3 bases and J by 6 bases, with 12 bases between the two germline ends. Germline CDR1 is SGHAT and CDR2 is FQNNGV. CDR3 length: 14 residues. Here the CDR3 DNA reads TGTGCCAGCAGCTTGTTCTCAGGCGGCAATGAGCAGTTCTTC. This sequence encodes CASSLFSGGNEQFF.

The V call is TRBV7-3, the J call TRBJ1-1, with D uncertain. The CDR3 spans 12 residues. Trimming left V 5 bases short and J 7 bases short, with 11 bases between. Germline values: CDR1 SGHTA, CDR2 FQGTGA. DNA of the CDR3: TGTGCCAGCAGCCGACCCGGAGGTGAAGCTTTCTTT. It is translated as CASSRPGGEAFF.

The chain links TRBV29-1 to TRBJ1-1; D is possibly TRBD1 (6 bases). CDR3 length: 13 residues. V was shortened by 8 bases and J by 0 bases, with 13 bases between the two germline ends. Germline V gene lookup returns CDR1 SQVTM and CDR2 ANQGSEA. The CDR3 coding sequence is TGCAGCTTAACAGGGCACTTGAACACTGAAGCTTTCTTT. Protein: CSLTGHLNTEAFF. Drawing the rest from reference TRBV29-1 and TRBJ1-1, the complete variable domain is SAVISQKPSRDICQRGTSLTIQCQVDSQVTMMFWYRQQPGQSLTLIATANQGSEATYESGFVIDKFPISRPNLTFSTLTVSNMSPEDSSIYLCSLTGHLNTEAFFGQGTRLTVV.

This clone has only a few counts. The rearrangement links TRBV28 to TRBJ2-1, with TRBD1 as a possible D gene (6 bases). CDR1 is MDHEN, CDR2 SYDVKM, per germline. The CDR3 has 12 amino acids. Trimming took 8 bases from V and 2 from J, leaving 7 bases between them. CDR3 residues: CASRDTYNEQFF. CDR3 coding DNA: TGTGCCAGCCGGGACACCTACAATGAGCAGTTCTTC.